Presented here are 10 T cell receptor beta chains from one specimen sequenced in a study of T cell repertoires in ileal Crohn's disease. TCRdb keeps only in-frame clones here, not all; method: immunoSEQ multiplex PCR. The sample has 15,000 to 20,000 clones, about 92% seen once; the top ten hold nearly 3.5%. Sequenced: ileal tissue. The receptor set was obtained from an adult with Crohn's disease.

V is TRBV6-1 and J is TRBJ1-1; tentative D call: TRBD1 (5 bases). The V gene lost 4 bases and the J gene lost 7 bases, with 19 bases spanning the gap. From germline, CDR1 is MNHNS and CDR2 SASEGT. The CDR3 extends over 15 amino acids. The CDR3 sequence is CASSASEAVGREAFF. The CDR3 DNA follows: TGTGCCAGCAGTGCCTCCGAGGCAGTGGGGCGTGAAGCTTTCTTT.

The CDR3 DNA reads as TGTGCCACCAGCAGACAGGGGTTAGAGACCCAGTACTTC. Protein: CATSRQGLETQYF. This chain uses TRBV15 with TRBJ2-5; D is perhaps TRBD1 (6 bases). CDR1 is LNHNV and CDR2 is YYDKDF in the germline V gene (reference sequence). CDR3 size: 13 residues. V dropped 2 bases and J dropped 4 bases, with 8 bases sitting between them.

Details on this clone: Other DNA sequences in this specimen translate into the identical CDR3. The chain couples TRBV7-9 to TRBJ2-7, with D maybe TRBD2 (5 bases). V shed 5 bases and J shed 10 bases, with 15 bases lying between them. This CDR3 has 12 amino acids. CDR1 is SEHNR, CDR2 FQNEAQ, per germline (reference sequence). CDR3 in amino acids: CASSGRDNQQYF. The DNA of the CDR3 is TGTGCCAGCAGCGGCCGGGATAATCAACAGTACTTC. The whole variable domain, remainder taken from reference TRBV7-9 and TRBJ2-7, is DTGVSQNPRHKITKRGQNVTFRCDPISEHNRLYWYRQTLGQGPEFLTYFQNEAQLEKSRLLSDRFSAERPKGSFSTLEIQRTEQGDSAMYLCASSGRDNQQYFGPGTRLTVT.

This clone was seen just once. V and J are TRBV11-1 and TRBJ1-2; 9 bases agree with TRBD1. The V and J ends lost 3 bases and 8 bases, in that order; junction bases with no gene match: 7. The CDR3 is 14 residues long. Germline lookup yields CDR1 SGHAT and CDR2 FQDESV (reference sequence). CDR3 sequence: CASSLDRGERGYTF. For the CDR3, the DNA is TGTGCCAGCAGCTTGGACAGGGGAGAGCGCGGCTACACCTTC.

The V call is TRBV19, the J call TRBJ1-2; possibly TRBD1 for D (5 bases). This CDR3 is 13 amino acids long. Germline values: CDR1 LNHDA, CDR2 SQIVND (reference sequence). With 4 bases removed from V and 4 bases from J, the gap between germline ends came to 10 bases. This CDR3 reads CASSTGDPYGYTF. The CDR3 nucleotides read TGTGCCAGTAGTACGGGGGACCCCTATGGCTACACCTTC.

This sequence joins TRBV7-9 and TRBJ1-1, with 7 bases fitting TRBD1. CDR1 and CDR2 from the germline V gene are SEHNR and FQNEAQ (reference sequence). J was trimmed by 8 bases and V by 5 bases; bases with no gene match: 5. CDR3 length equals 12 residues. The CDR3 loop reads CASSRTGVEAFF. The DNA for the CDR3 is TGTGCCAGCAGCCGCACAGGGGTGGAAGCTTTCTTT.

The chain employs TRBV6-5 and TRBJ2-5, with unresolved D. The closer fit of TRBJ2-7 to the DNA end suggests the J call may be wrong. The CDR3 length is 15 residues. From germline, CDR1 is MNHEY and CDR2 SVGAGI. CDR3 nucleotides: TGTGCCAGCAGTTACGATATTAGAAGCTCCTACGAGCAGTACTTC. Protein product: CASSYDIRSSYEQYF.

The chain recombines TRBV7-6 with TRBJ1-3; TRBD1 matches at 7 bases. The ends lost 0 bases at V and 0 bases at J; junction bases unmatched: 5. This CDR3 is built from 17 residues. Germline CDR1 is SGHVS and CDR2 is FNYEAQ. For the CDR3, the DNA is TGTGCCAGCAGCTTAGCGGGGACAGCCTACTCTGGAAACACCATATATTTT. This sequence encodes CASSLAGTAYSGNTIYF.

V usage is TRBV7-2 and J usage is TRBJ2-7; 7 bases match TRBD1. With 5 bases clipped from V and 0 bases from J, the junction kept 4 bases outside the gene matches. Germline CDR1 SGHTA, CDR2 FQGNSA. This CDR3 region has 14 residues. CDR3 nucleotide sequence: TGTGCCAGCAGCCTGACAGGGATCTCCTACGAGCAGTACTTC. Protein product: CASSLTGISYEQYF.

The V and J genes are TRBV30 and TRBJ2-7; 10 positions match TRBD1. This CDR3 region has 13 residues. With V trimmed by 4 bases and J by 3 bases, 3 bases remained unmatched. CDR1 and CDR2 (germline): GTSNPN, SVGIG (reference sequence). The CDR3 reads CAWMGQGNYEQYF. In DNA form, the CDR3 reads TGTGCCTGGATGGGACAGGGGAACTACGAGCAGTACTTC.